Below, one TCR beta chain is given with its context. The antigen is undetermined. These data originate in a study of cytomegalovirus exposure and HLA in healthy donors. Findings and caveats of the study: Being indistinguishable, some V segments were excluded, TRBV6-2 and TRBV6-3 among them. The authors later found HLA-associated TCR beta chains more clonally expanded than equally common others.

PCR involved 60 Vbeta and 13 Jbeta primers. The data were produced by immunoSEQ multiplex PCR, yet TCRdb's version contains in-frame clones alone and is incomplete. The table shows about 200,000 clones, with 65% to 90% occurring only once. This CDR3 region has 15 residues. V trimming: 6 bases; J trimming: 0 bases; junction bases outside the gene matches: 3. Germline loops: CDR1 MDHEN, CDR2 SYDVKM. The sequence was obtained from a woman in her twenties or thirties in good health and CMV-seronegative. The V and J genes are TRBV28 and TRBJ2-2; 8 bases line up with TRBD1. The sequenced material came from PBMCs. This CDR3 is CASRADRANTGELFF. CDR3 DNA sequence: TGTGCCAGCAGGGCGGACAGGGCGAACACCGGGGAGCTGTTTTTT.